This T cell receptor (beta chain) was recovered during a study of T cell responses to AZD1222 COVID-19 vaccine. Sequencing used immunoSEQ multiplex PCR; TCRdb keeps in-frame clones, though not all of them. The sample carries 130,000 or so clones, 85% to 95% recorded once. Deletions cut 2 bases from V and 7 bases from J, with 14 bases between. Germline V lookup: CDR1 SEHNR, CDR2 FQNEAQ (reference sequence). The CDR3 covers 15 residues. The V gene is TRBV7-9, the J gene TRBJ1-4; D unresolved. This TCR was recovered from an adult in good health. The sequencing here drew on peripheral blood, taken on day 0 of MenACWY control vaccination. The CDR3 nucleotides read TGTGCCAGCAGCTTAAACCAGGCAGGTCGTGAAAAACTGTTTTTT. Translation: CASSLNQAGREKLFF. Filled out from reference TRBV7-9 and TRBJ1-4, the complete variable domain reads DTGVSQNPRHKITKRGQNVTFRCDPISEHNRLYWYRQTLGQGPEFLTYFQNEAQLEKSRLLSDRFSAERPKGSFSTLEIQRTEQGDSAMYLCASSLNQAGREKLFFGSGTQLSVL.